The 29 T cell receptor beta chains given below trace back to one sample, sequenced in a study of beta chain features in type 1 diabetes. Findings and limits, study-wide: All four CD4+ subsets of Type 1 diabetes patients contained TCRB CDR3s that were moderately but significantly shorter.

Antigen specificity for these receptors is unknown. TCRB transcripts that were expressed got sequenced, as all of the isolated RNA had been reverse transcribed. Clones were read by immunoSEQ multiplex PCR, and TCRdb kept only the in-frame ones, dropping some. The sample carries 300,000 or so clones, less than 15% recorded once. Sequenced sample: naive CD4+ T cells from blood. The receptors were gathered from a woman aged 18-30 years with type 1 diabetes.

This clone was detected a few times. This chain links TRBV29-1 with TRBJ2-7; D is uncertain. Germline CDR1 is SQVTM and CDR2 is ANQGSEA. This CDR3 is built from 12 residues. V was clipped by 4 bases and J by 5 bases, with 12 bases between them. Here the CDR3 reads CSVGGGLNEQYF. The CDR3 region has the DNA TGCAGCGTTGGAGGCGGTCTCAACGAGCAGTACTTC.

For this clone: Additional DNA sequences in this sample encode the identical CDR3. The CDR3 region has the DNA TGTGCCAGCAGCCCGGGACAGGGTAACACTGAAGCTTTCTTT. Translated: CASSPGQGNTEAFF. This chain connects TRBV5-4 to TRBJ1-1; 9 positions agree with TRBD1. Germline V gene data show CDR1 as SGHNT and CDR2 as YYREEE (reference sequence). CDR3 length equals 14 residues. The V and J ends lost 4 bases and 2 bases, in that order; junction bases with no gene match: 3.

In DNA form, the CDR3 reads TGTGCCAGTAGTACTCCCCGACTTTATAATGAGCAGTTCTTC. Its translation: CASSTPRLYNEQFF. The chain links TRBV19 to TRBJ2-1; no clear D gene. CDR1 and CDR2 from the germline V gene are LNHDA and SQIVND (reference sequence). This CDR3 region has 14 residues. V dropped 4 bases and J dropped 7 bases, with 14 bases sitting between them.

This clone was picked up a small number of times. This chain connects TRBV30 to TRBJ2-4; the D gene is possibly TRBD2 (6 bases). Germline-derived CDR1 and CDR2 are GTSNPN and SVGIG (reference sequence). CDR3 size: 12 residues. The ends were cut back, 0 bases at V and 14 bases at J, with 14 bases in the middle. The CDR3 loop reads CAWSVRLGTEYF. As DNA, the CDR3 is TGTGCCTGGAGTGTTCGGTTGGGGACTGAGTACTTC.

This clone was seen more than once but under ten times. This chain connects TRBV9 to TRBJ2-3; D may be TRBD2 (5 bases). This CDR3 spans 15 amino acids. V was pared by 4 bases and J by 4 bases, with 16 bases between. Germline CDR1 is SGDLS and CDR2 is YYNGEE. The CDR3 spells CASSLSSQEADTQYF. The CDR3 DNA sequence: TGTGCCAGCAGCCTTAGCTCGCAGGAGGCAGATACGCAGTATTTT.

The rearrangement joins TRBV30 to TRBJ2-1; D gene ambiguous. Deletions cut 2 bases from V and 5 bases from J, with 13 bases between. The CDR3 runs to 14 residues. From germline, CDR1 is GTSNPN and CDR2 SVGIG (reference sequence). The CDR3 DNA follows: TGTGCCTGGAGTCCTGACAATGGGCACAATGAGCAGTTCTTC. It translates to CAWSPDNGHNEQFF.

This chain joins TRBV18 and TRBJ2-1; TRBD1 might be the D (5 bases). V was trimmed by 0 bases and J by 7 bases, leaving 19 bases between them. Germline-derived CDR1 and CDR2 are KGHSH and LQKENI. The CDR3 loop spans 17 amino acids. DNA of the CDR3: TGTGCCAGCTCACCACCTTTGCGGACACGATGGGATAATGAGCAGTTCTTC. Translated: CASSPPLRTRWDNEQFF.

This clone was recorded a few times. The chain is built from TRBV11-2 and TRBJ2-7; D gene ambiguous. From germline, CDR1 is SGHAT and CDR2 FQNNGV. V lost 1 base and J 0 bases, leaving 7 bases between the germline ends. CDR3 length equals 14 residues. This chain's CDR3 is CASSLAVGSYEQYV. CDR3 nucleotide sequence: TGTGCCAGCAGCTTAGCGGTGGGCTCCTACGAGCAGTACGTC.

This clone turned up a few times. V and J are TRBV7-3 and TRBJ2-5; D is possibly TRBD2 (6 bases). The ends were cut back, 8 bases at V and 5 bases at J, with 21 bases in the middle. The CDR3 runs to 15 residues. The germline CDR1 and CDR2 sequences are SGHTA and FQGTGA. The CDR3: CASGWGVSPTETQYF. As DNA, the CDR3 is TGTGCCAGCGGTTGGGGGGTATCCCCAACGGAGACCCAGTACTTC.

The chain uses TRBV7-2 and TRBJ2-7, with 11 bases identical to TRBD2. Germline V gene sequence: CDR1 SGHTA, CDR2 FQGNSA. With 5 bases clipped from V and 5 bases from J, the junction kept 8 bases outside the gene matches. This CDR3 contains 15 residues. The CDR3 here is CASSLGTSGAHEQYV. In nucleotides, the CDR3 is TGTGCCAGCAGCCTAGGGACTAGCGGTGCCCACGAGCAGTACGTC.

The chain combines TRBV7-2 with TRBJ2-2; a weak D match, TRBD1 (6 bases). Germline V CDR1 and CDR2: SGHTA, FQGNSA. V dropped 4 bases and J dropped 2 bases, with 8 bases sitting between them. This CDR3 has 14 residues. For the CDR3, the DNA is TGTGCCAGCAGCTGGACAGAAAACACCGGGGAGCTGTTTTTT. Its translation is CASSWTENTGELFF.

The chain employs TRBV27 and TRBJ1-2; D gene unclear. Germline V gene lookup returns CDR1 MNHEY and CDR2 SMNVEV (reference sequence). The CDR3 runs 15 residues. V lost 4 bases to trimming and J lost 5 bases, with 17 bases between them. The CDR3 here is CASSSRLRLGYGYTF. In DNA form, the CDR3 reads TGTGCCAGCAGTTCCCGACTCCGATTAGGATATGGCTACACCTTC.

This clone turned up a few times. The genes are TRBV4-1 and TRBJ2-6; weak D call: TRBD1 (6 bases). The V and J ends lost 10 bases and 13 bases respectively, with 23 bases between them. CDR3 length: 14 amino acids. CDR1 is MGHRA and CDR2 is YSYEKL in the germline V gene. CDR3 residues: CATTTQTGQGVLTF. CDR3 sequence (DNA): TGCGCCACCACGACTCAGACAGGCCAGGGGGTCCTGACTTTC.

This clone occurred a few times. The gene calls are TRBV6-5 and TRBJ2-1, with D possibly being TRBD2 (5 bases). Germline V gene sequence: CDR1 MNHEY, CDR2 SVGAGI. The CDR3 is 12 amino acids. The ends were cut back, 6 bases at V and 10 bases at J, with 13 bases in the middle. DNA for the CDR3: TGTGCCAGCAGCCCACGGGGAACCGAGCAGTTCTTC. It translates to CASSPRGTEQFF.

The table lists this clone with a few counts. The chain couples TRBV7-8 to TRBJ2-1; D is perhaps TRBD2 (5 bases). V was pared by 5 bases and J by 7 bases, with 15 bases between. CDR1 and CDR2 (germline): SGHVS, FQNEAQ. The CDR3 totals 14 residues. CDR3 nucleotides: TGTGCCAGCAGCGGCAGGACTCTGATAAATGAGCAGTTCTTC. Amino acids: CASSGRTLINEQFF. Combining the CDR3 with reference TRBV7-8 and TRBJ2-1 gives the whole variable domain GAGVSQSPRYKVAKRGQDVALRCDPISGHVSLFWYQQALGQGPEFLTYFQNEAQLDKSGLPSDRFFAERPEGSVSTLKIQRTQQEDSAVYLCASSGRTLINEQFFGPGTRLTVL.

This clone was found a few times. The chain couples TRBV30 to TRBJ2-4, with 7 bases aligning to TRBD1. The junction had 12 bases not matched to a gene; V was cut back by 3 bases and J by 1 base. This CDR3 has 17 amino acids. Germline V gene sequence: CDR1 GTSNPN, CDR2 SVGIG (reference sequence). As DNA, the CDR3 is TGTGCCTGGAGCAATTACTCATACAGGGGTGCCAAAAACATTCAGTACTTC. This codes for CAWSNYSYRGAKNIQYF. The full variable domain, its missing parts supplied by reference TRBV30 and TRBJ2-4, is SQTIHQWPATLVQPVGSPLSLECTVEGTSNPNLYWYRQAAGRGLQLLFYSVGIGQISSEVPQNLSASRPQDRQFILSSKKLLLSDSGFYLCAWSNYSYRGAKNIQYFGAGTRLSVL.

This chain joins TRBV18 and TRBJ1-2, with 7 bases matching TRBD1. Germline V gene sequence: CDR1 KGHSH, CDR2 LQKENI. V gave up 2 bases and J gave up 0 bases; unmatched junction bases: 6. The CDR3 contains 16 residues. The CDR3 DNA is TGTGCCAGCTCACCAGTAAAGGGGACAGCTAACTATGGCTACACCTTC. Its protein product is CASSPVKGTANYGYTF.

The genes are TRBV6-6 and TRBJ2-5; perhaps TRBD1 as D (6 bases). Trimming left V 6 bases short and J 3 bases short, with 8 bases between. CDR3 length equals 12 residues. Germline CDR1 reads MNHNY; CDR2 reads SVGAGI (reference sequence). The CDR3 loop is CASRRTEETQYF. DNA of the CDR3: TGTGCCAGCAGACGGACAGAAGAGACCCAGTACTTC.

In this sample, this clone turned up a few times. The chain uses TRBV28 and TRBJ2-5; 12 bases line up with TRBD2. The V segment lost 2 bases and the J segment 5 bases; nucleotides outside the gene matches: 12. CDR3 length equals 18 residues. CDR1 is MDHEN and CDR2 is SYDVKM in the germline V gene. CDR3 nucleotide sequence: TGTGCCAGCAGTTTAGTCCTAGCGGGAGGGCCCCCTATCGAGACCCAGTACTTC. This codes for CASSLVLAGGPPIETQYF. Based on the CDR3 plus reference TRBV28 and TRBJ2-5, the full variable domain is DVKVTQSSRYLVKRTGEKVFLECVQDMDHENMFWYRQDPGLGLRLIYFSYDVKMKEKGDIPEGYSVSREKKERFSLILESASTNQTSMYLCASSLVLAGGPPIETQYFGPGTRLLVL.

The CDR3 region is CASSRGRRETQYF. The CDR3 bases are TGTGCCAGCAGCCGGGGTAGACGGGAGACCCAGTACTTC. The rearrangement links TRBV7-3 to TRBJ2-5; D might be TRBD2 (5 bases). The length of the CDR3 is 13 residues. Trimming cost V 5 bases and J 5 bases, with 12 bases left between them. From germline, CDR1 is SGHTA and CDR2 FQGTGA.

This clone was seen only a few times. J is TRBJ2-7 and V is TRBV5-1; a weak D match, TRBD2 (5 bases). Trimming removed 0 bases at V and 0 bases at J, with 10 bases between. The CDR3 covers 15 residues. Looked up from germline, CDR1 is SGHRS and CDR2 is YFSETQ. Here the CDR3 DNA reads TGCGCCAGCAGCTTGGGGGGAGATTCCTCCTACGAGCAGTACTTC. It is translated as CASSLGGDSSYEQYF. Full variable domain (missing parts from reference TRBV5-1 and TRBJ2-7): KAGVTQTPRYLIKTRGQQVTLSCSPISGHRSVSWYQQTPGQGLQFLFEYFSETQRNKGNFPGRFSGRQFSNSRSEMNVSTLELGDSALYLCASSLGGDSSYEQYFGPGTRLTVT.

DNA of the CDR3: TGTGCCAGTAGTATATCCAGCTATGGCTACACCTTC. Encoded protein: CASSISSYGYTF. This rearrangement joins TRBV19 to TRBJ1-2, with unresolved D. Germline-derived CDR1 and CDR2 are LNHDA and SQIVND (reference sequence). This CDR3 is 12 amino acids long. V shed 2 bases and J shed 4 bases, with 5 bases lying between them.

This chain joins TRBV7-6 and TRBJ1-5; 9 bases are shared with TRBD1. V trimming: 4 bases; J trimming: 5 bases; junction bases outside the gene matches: 15. Germline V lookup: CDR1 SGHVS, CDR2 FNYEAQ. The CDR3 runs to 18 residues. The CDR3 sequence is CASSSHPGTGNMDQPQHF. The CDR3 bases are TGTGCCAGCAGCTCACACCCCGGGACAGGGAATATGGATCAGCCCCAGCATTTT.

The chain employs TRBV15 and TRBJ2-1; 14 bases fit TRBD2. Per germline, CDR1 LNHNV and CDR2 YYDKDF (reference sequence). The J segment lost 10 bases and the V segment lost 0 bases, leaving 14 bases of the junction unmatched. The CDR3 sequence is 19 residues long. CDR3 in amino acids: CATSRELTGTSGRGKEQFF. CDR3 nucleotide sequence: TGTGCCACCAGCAGAGAACTCACCGGGACTAGCGGGAGAGGAAAGGAGCAGTTCTTC.

A few counts support this clone. This CDR3 reads CASTPTANYGYTF. CDR3 DNA sequence: TGTGCCAGCACTCCGACAGCGAACTATGGCTACACCTTC. The chain joins TRBV2 to TRBJ1-2, with TRBD1 as a possible D gene (5 bases). This CDR3 comprises 13 residues. V dropped 7 bases and J dropped 2 bases, with 11 bases sitting between them. Germline lookup yields CDR1 SNHLY and CDR2 FYNNEI.

This clone was picked up a small number of times. This chain joins TRBV2 and TRBJ2-5, with D possibly TRBD2 on 7 matching bases. Germline CDR1 reads SNHLY; CDR2 reads FYNNEI. Trimming cost V 3 bases and J 5 bases, with 13 bases left between them. The CDR3 consists of 14 residues. CDR3 loop: CASSESGGWETQYF. CDR3 nucleotide sequence: TGTGCCAGCAGTGAGTCGGGGGGCTGGGAGACCCAGTACTTC.

The chain has TRBV7-2 and TRBJ2-1, with D perhaps matching TRBD1 (5 bases). Germline-derived CDR1 and CDR2 are SGHTA and FQGNSA. Trimming cost V 2 bases and J 3 bases, with 14 bases left between them. This CDR3 region has 16 residues. The CDR3 region has the DNA TGTGCCAGCAGCTTACACACCGATCAGGGCTACAATGAGCAGTTCTTC. The encoded protein is CASSLHTDQGYNEQFF.

V is TRBV5-4 and J is TRBJ2-3, with a tentative D call TRBD1 (6 bases). Germline assignment: CDR1 SGHNT and CDR2 YYREEE (reference sequence). CDR3 length: 15 amino acids. The ends were cut back, 0 bases at V and 2 bases at J, with 10 bases in the middle. The CDR3 DNA follows: TGTGCCAGCAGCTTGGAGGGGGTGGTCACAGATACGCAGTATTTT. Amino acid sequence: CASSLEGVVTDTQYF. Based on the CDR3 plus reference TRBV5-4 and TRBJ2-3, the full variable domain is ETGVTQSPTHLIKTRGQQVTLRCSSQSGHNTVSWYQQALGQGPQFIFQYYREEENGRGNFPPRFSGLQFPNYSSELNVNALELDDSALYLCASSLEGVVTDTQYFGPGTRLTVL.

This rearrangement joins TRBV5-1 to TRBJ2-5, with 8 positions matching TRBD2. Germline CDR1 reads SGHRS; CDR2 reads YFSETQ. This CDR3 region has 13 residues. The V segment lost 4 bases and the J segment 5 bases; nucleotides outside the gene matches: 4. The CDR3 nucleotides are TGCGCCAGCAGCCCCGGGGGGGTTGAGACCCAGTACTTC. Protein sequence: CASSPGGVETQYF. Variable domain in full (rest from reference TRBV5-1 and TRBJ2-5): KAGVTQTPRYLIKTRGQQVTLSCSPISGHRSVSWYQQTPGQGLQFLFEYFSETQRNKGNFPGRFSGRQFSNSRSEMNVSTLELGDSALYLCASSPGGVETQYFGPGTRLLVL.